This entry lists 32 T cell receptor beta chains sequenced from one sample in a study of T-cell memory formation after mild COVID-19. TCRdb independently ran MiXCR on the 5' RACE reads; one entry per CDR3 protein. This sample carries some 160,000 distinct CDR3 sequences, roughly a third of them seen once, and the ten largest clones take around 12%. Sequencing used PBMCs or a T cell subset sorted from them (not recorded which). The source is an adult woman who had mild COVID-19 (a few samples of this study predate the infection). Cell type and time point are not known.

This sequence joins TRBV6-2 or TRBV6-3 and TRBJ2-2; D may be TRBD2 (5 bases). V was cut by 7 bases and J by 4 bases, with 13 bases left in between. This CDR3 has 14 amino acids. Germline V gene lookup returns CDR1 MNHEY and CDR2 SVGEGT. The CDR3, as DNA: TGTGCCAGCAAAGGGAGCGGACTCACCGGGGAGCTGTTTTTT. Translating it yields CASKGSGLTGELFF.

The chain has TRBV10-3 and TRBJ2-3; D remains unclear. V was clipped by 6 bases and J by 0 bases, with 19 bases between them. CDR1 and CDR2 (germline): ENHRY, SYGVKD. This CDR3 has 17 amino acids. CDR3 DNA: TGTGCCATCAGGGATAACAGAGGATTACCTAGCACAGATACGCAGTATTTT. It yields the protein CAIRDNRGLPSTDTQYF.

The CDR3 DNA follows: TGTGCCAGCCGCCCCGGCGGGAGCAGGAGCTCCTACGAGCAGTACTTC. It encodes CASRPGGSRSSYEQYF. The chain recombines TRBV6-6 with TRBJ2-7; 7 nucleotides line up with TRBD2. The CDR3 is 16 residues long. The germline V gene encodes CDR1 MNHNY and CDR2 SVGAGI (reference sequence). V shed 8 bases, J shed 0 bases, and the junction held 13 bases outside the gene matches.

This clonotype appeared a single time. This sequence joins TRBV6-5 and TRBJ1-6; no clear D gene. The germline V gene encodes CDR1 MNHEY and CDR2 SVGAGI. With 2 bases removed from V and 2 bases from J, the gap between germline ends came to 7 bases. The CDR3 length is 15 residues. The CDR3 loop reads CASSYGGTYNSPLHF. The CDR3 bases are TGTGCCAGCAGTTACGGCGGCACCTATAATTCACCCCTCCACTTT.

The rearrangement joins TRBV6-5 to TRBJ2-3; TRBD1 aligns across 8 bases. The CDR3 is 17 residues long. Germline V gene data show CDR1 as MNHEY and CDR2 as SVGAGI. V lost 0 bases to trimming and J lost 4 bases; unmatched junction nucleotides: 9. CDR3: CASSYSPRGRFPDTQYF. In DNA form, the CDR3 reads TGTGCCAGCAGTTACTCCCCCAGGGGGCGCTTCCCAGATACGCAGTATTTT.

The V call is TRBV6-6, the J call TRBJ1-3; 8 nucleotides line up with TRBD1. CDR3 length equals 15 residues. The V segment lost 6 bases and the J segment 4 bases; nucleotides outside the gene matches: 8. CDR1 and CDR2 from the germline V gene are MNHNY and SVGAGI (reference sequence). The CDR3 protein is CASRAGGATGNTIYF. The CDR3 DNA reads as TGTGCCAGCAGAGCAGGGGGCGCAACAGGAAACACCATATATTTT.

The genes are TRBV7-6 and TRBJ2-3, with 11 positions matching TRBD2. Germline lookup yields CDR1 SGHVS and CDR2 FNYEAQ. The V segment lost 5 bases and the J segment 0 bases; nucleotides outside the gene matches: 10. This CDR3 has 18 amino acids. The DNA of the CDR3 is TGTGCCAGCAGCACCGTCGGGACTAGCGGTTATAGCACAGATACGCAGTATTTT. As protein: CASSTVGTSGYSTDTQYF. The full variable domain, in which reference TRBV7-6 and TRBJ2-3 provide the parts outside the CDR3, is GAGVSQSPRYKVTKRGQDVALRCDPISGHVSLYWYRQALGQGPEFLTYFNYEAQQDKSGLPNDRFSAERPEGSISTLTIQRTEQRDSAMYRCASSTVGTSGYSTDTQYFGPGTRLTVL.

This clonotype has a handful of counts. The chain joins TRBV7-2 to TRBJ2-2, with D perhaps TRBD1 or TRBD2 (6 bases each). CDR1 is SGHTA, CDR2 FQGNSA, per germline. The CDR3 loop spans 18 amino acids. Trimming pared 2 bases from V and 0 bases from J, leaving 16 bases between. The CDR3 here is CASSLLTGAYANTGELFF. The CDR3, as DNA: TGTGCCAGCAGCTTACTTACGGGGGCATACGCGAACACCGGGGAGCTGTTTTTT.

This clonotype was seen more than once but under ten times. The chain carries TRBV6-6 and TRBJ1-2; a weak D match, TRBD1 (5 bases). CDR1 is MNHNY and CDR2 is SVGAGI in the germline V gene (reference sequence). The CDR3 has 14 residues. Deletions cut 5 bases from V and 4 bases from J, with 14 bases between. The CDR3 loop reads CASSPPGGVYGYTF. DNA for the CDR3: TGTGCCAGCAGTCCACCGGGAGGGGTCTATGGCTACACCTTC.

The V and J genes are TRBV4-3 and TRBJ2-7; 8 bases fit TRBD1. The CDR3 totals 16 residues. V was pared by 3 bases and J by 1 base, with 8 bases of the junction left unmatched. CDR1 is LGHNA and CDR2 is YSLEER in the germline V gene. CDR3 region: CASSHSATGESYEQYF. CDR3 bases: TGCGCCAGCAGCCACTCTGCGACAGGGGAGTCCTACGAGCAGTACTTC.

CDR3 in amino acids: CASSQEIGSNTGELFF. The CDR3 DNA reads TGTGCCAGCAGCCAAGAAATCGGGTCAAACACCGGGGAGCTGTTTTTT. This sequence joins TRBV4-2 and TRBJ2-2, with no clear D. V was shortened by 0 bases and J by 2 bases, with 10 bases between the two germline ends. The CDR3 runs to 16 residues. Germline values: CDR1 LGHNA, CDR2 YNFKEQ.

This clonotype occurred a few times. The V gene is TRBV5-5, the J gene TRBJ1-2, with 7 positions matching TRBD1. V lost 3 bases and J lost 6; bases outside the gene matches: 5. CDR3 length equals 13 residues. Germline-derived CDR1 and CDR2 are SGHKS and YYEKEE (reference sequence). CDR3 bases: TGTGCCAGCAGCTCGGGACAGTGGGATGGCTACACCTTC. This codes for CASSSGQWDGYTF.

This clonotype was counted only a few times. This chain uses TRBV5-1 with TRBJ1-1; no clear D. Germline V gene data show CDR1 as SGHRS and CDR2 as YFSETQ. The CDR3 runs to 15 residues. Trimming left V 1 base short and J 1 base short, with 11 bases between. CDR3: CASSLWMGSNTEAFF. The CDR3 region has the DNA TGCGCCAGCAGCTTGTGGATGGGGTCGAACACTGAAGCTTTCTTT.

The chain combines TRBV5-1 with TRBJ2-3, with 9 bases lining up with TRBD2. Germline trimming cut 6 bases from V and 6 bases from J; bases unmatched to any gene: 11. CDR1 is SGHRS, CDR2 YFSETQ, per germline. The CDR3 is 15 amino acids. The chain's CDR3 is CASKIAGVRADTQYF. The DNA for the CDR3 is TGCGCCAGCAAGATAGCGGGAGTGCGAGCGGATACGCAGTATTTT.

This clonotype was seen only a few times. The CDR3 loop reads CSVEVQGGGYTF. CDR3 bases: TGCAGCGTTGAGGTTCAGGGTGGCGGCTACACCTTC. V is TRBV29-1 and J is TRBJ1-2; a weak D match, TRBD1 (5 bases). CDR1 and CDR2 (germline): SQVTM, ANQGSEA. With 3 bases removed from V and 8 bases from J, the gap between germline ends came to 13 bases. This CDR3 comprises 12 residues.

This clonotype has just a few counts. V is TRBV3-1 and J is TRBJ2-7; no firm D call. The CDR3 is made up of 12 amino acids. V gave up 5 bases and J gave up 6 bases, with 11 bases separating them. Germline CDR1 LGHDT, CDR2 YNNKEL (reference sequence). DNA for the CDR3: TGTGCCAGCAGCGCGGCCGGTCGCGAGCAGTACTTC. It is translated as CASSAAGREQYF.

A few counts support this clonotype. This chain joins TRBV12-3 or TRBV12-4 and TRBJ2-3; no firm D call. Trimming pared 8 bases from V and 4 bases from J, leaving 13 bases between. This CDR3 comprises 13 residues. The CDR3 loop reads CASAGPAPDTQYF. CDR3 in DNA: TGTGCCAGCGCCGGGCCGGCCCCAGATACGCAGTATTTT.

This clonotype occurred many times. The chain uses TRBV28 and TRBJ2-7, with D tentatively TRBD1 or TRBD2 (5 bases each). The CDR3 runs to 12 residues. Trimming took off 6 bases at V and 5 bases at J, with 11 bases between the two ends. Germline V gene lookup returns CDR1 MDHEN and CDR2 SYDVKM. Here the CDR3 DNA reads TGTGCCAGCAGCGAGGGGATCAACGAGCAGTACTTC. Amino acids: CASSEGINEQYF.

The sample holds a few counts of this clonotype. V and J are TRBV2 and TRBJ2-1, with TRBD2 matching 8 bases. There are 15 residues in the CDR3. CDR1 is SNHLY and CDR2 is FYNNEI in the germline V gene. V dropped 4 bases and J dropped 7; count of bases not matched to a gene: 9. DNA for the CDR3: TGTGCCAGCAGTGCCCGGTCGGGAGGGCAAAATGAGCAGTTCTTC. Translating gives CASSARSGGQNEQFF.

This clonotype came up once. This chain joins TRBV29-1 and TRBJ2-5; 9 bases are a match to TRBD1. Losses at the gene ends were 7 bases for V and 0 bases for J; bases not matched to a gene: 0. There are 12 residues in the CDR3. Germline loops: CDR1 SQVTM, CDR2 ANQGSEA. The CDR3 DNA reads TGCAGCGGGACAGGGGACCAAGAGACCCAGTACTTC. It is translated as CSGTGDQETQYF.

The chain combines TRBV4-1 with TRBJ1-2, with D hard to call. Germline V gene data show CDR1 as MGHRA and CDR2 as YSYEKL. The CDR3 loop spans 15 amino acids. V lost 4 bases to trimming and J lost 3 bases, with 15 bases between them. The CDR3 coding sequence is TGCGCCAGCAGCCGTTCCGGGTTAGTAGACTATGGCTACACCTTC. Amino acid sequence: CASSRSGLVDYGYTF.

The rearrangement links TRBV7-9 to TRBJ1-2; 7 nucleotides match TRBD1. Germline values: CDR1 SEHNR, CDR2 FQNEAQ (reference sequence). The J segment lost 1 base and the V segment lost 5 bases, leaving 1 base of the junction unmatched. The CDR3 is 13 residues long. CDR3 amino acids: CASSGTDNYGYTF. The CDR3 nucleotides read TGTGCCAGCAGCGGGACAGATAACTATGGCTACACCTTC.

This clonotype has at least ten counts. The J gene is TRBJ2-3, the V gene TRBV29-1; no clear D gene. This CDR3 spans 12 amino acids. Germline values: CDR1 SQVTM, CDR2 ANQGSEA. Trimming cost V 3 bases and J 4 bases, with 8 bases left between them. The CDR3 nucleotides read TGCAGCGTTGATACCACTTCAGATACGCAGTATTTT. This codes for CSVDTTSDTQYF.

This chain joins TRBV28 and TRBJ2-3, with 11 positions matching TRBD1. Per the germline V gene, CDR1 is MDHEN and CDR2 is SYDVKM. This CDR3 has 15 residues. Trimming removed 6 bases from V and 1 base from J; junction bases left unmatched: 3. CDR3 nucleotide sequence: TGTGCCAGCAGGGGACAGGGGGTTGGCACAGATACGCAGTATTTT. This sequence encodes CASRGQGVGTDTQYF.

The chain recombines TRBV20-1 with TRBJ2-3, with D hard to call. This CDR3 is 12 amino acids long. Trimming shortened V by 7 bases and J by 5 bases, and 13 bases separated the two germline ends. Per germline, CDR1 DFQATT and CDR2 SNEGSKA (reference sequence). CDR3 DNA: TGCAGTGTTTCTCGAGGCGGAGATACGCAGTATTTT. It is translated as CSVSRGGDTQYF.

In its sample, this clonotype was seen a few times. The chain carries TRBV6-6 and TRBJ2-1; 11 nucleotides agree with TRBD2. There are 16 residues in the CDR3. Germline assignment: CDR1 MNHNY and CDR2 SVGAGI (reference sequence). The junction had 8 bases not matched to a gene; V was cut back by 2 bases and J by 8 bases. The CDR3 nucleotides are TGTGCCAGCAGTTACAGGGCTAGCGGGGGGCTAGATGAGCAGTTCTTC. It translates to CASSYRASGGLDEQFF.

The CDR3 DNA is TGTGCCAGCAGTTACTCGAGACGTGGGGCGGGGGGTGAGCAGTTCTTC. Residues: CASSYSRRGAGGEQFF. The V call is TRBV6-5, the J call TRBJ2-1; TRBD2 aligns across 8 bases. J lost 9 bases, V lost 0 bases, and 10 bases had no gene match. The CDR3 consists of 16 residues. CDR1 is MNHEY, CDR2 SVGAGI, per germline.

This rearrangement joins TRBV7-3 to TRBJ2-5; a weak D match, TRBD1 (6 bases). CDR1 SGHTA and CDR2 FQGTGA come from the germline V gene. CDR3 length equals 14 residues. Trimming stripped 6 bases from V and 5 bases from J, with 16 bases between. The CDR3 loop is CASSIDRSGETQYF. The CDR3 DNA reads as TGTGCCAGCAGTATAGACAGGTCCGGGGAGACCCAGTACTTC.

The chain joins TRBV12-3 or TRBV12-4 to TRBJ2-5; the match to TRBD1 covers 9 bases. CDR3 length equals 18 residues. Trimming removed 3 bases from V and 2 bases from J; junction bases left unmatched: 13. CDR3 coding DNA: TGTGCCAGCAGTTTTGCCCTCGTTCGGGACAGGGCTCAAGAGACCCAGTACTTC. Translation gives CASSFALVRDRAQETQYF.

The chain has TRBV18 and TRBJ2-7; D is uncertain. The CDR3 runs 11 residues. The V and J ends lost 5 bases and 4 bases respectively, with 6 bases between them. CDR1 is KGHSH and CDR2 is LQKENI in the germline V gene. CDR3 protein: CASSTEYEQYF. In DNA, the CDR3 is TGTGCCAGCTCAACAGAGTACGAGCAGTACTTC.

The chain combines TRBV6-2 or TRBV6-3 with TRBJ2-7, with D perhaps matching TRBD2 (5 bases). CDR3 length: 16 amino acids. V was pared by 5 bases and J by 2 bases, with 19 bases between. Per the germline V gene, CDR1 is MNHEY and CDR2 is SVGEGT. This CDR3 is CASSAPQASWTYEQYF. The CDR3 DNA sequence: TGTGCCAGCAGTGCCCCCCAGGCTAGCTGGACCTACGAGCAGTACTTC.

This clonotype was counted between two and nine times. The rearrangement links TRBV20-1 to TRBJ2-7; 8 nucleotides align to TRBD2. Germline values: CDR1 DFQATT, CDR2 SNEGSKA (reference sequence). This CDR3 has 14 residues. The junction had 6 bases not matched to a gene; V was cut back by 0 bases and J by 5 bases. DNA of the CDR3: TGCAGTGCTAGAGATCGGACTAGCTTGAACGAGCAGTACTTC. Translated: CSARDRTSLNEQYF.